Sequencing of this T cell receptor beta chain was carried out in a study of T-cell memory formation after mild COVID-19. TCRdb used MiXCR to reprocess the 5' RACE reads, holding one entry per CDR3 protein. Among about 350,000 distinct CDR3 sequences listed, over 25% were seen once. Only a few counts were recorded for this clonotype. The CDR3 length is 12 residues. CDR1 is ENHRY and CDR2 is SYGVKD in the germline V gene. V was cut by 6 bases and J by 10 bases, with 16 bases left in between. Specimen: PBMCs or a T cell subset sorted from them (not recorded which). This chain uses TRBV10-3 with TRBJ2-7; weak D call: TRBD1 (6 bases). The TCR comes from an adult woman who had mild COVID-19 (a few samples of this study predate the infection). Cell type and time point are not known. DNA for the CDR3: TGTGCCATCAGGGAGACAGGCACAGGACAGTACTTC. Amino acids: CAIRETGTGQYF.